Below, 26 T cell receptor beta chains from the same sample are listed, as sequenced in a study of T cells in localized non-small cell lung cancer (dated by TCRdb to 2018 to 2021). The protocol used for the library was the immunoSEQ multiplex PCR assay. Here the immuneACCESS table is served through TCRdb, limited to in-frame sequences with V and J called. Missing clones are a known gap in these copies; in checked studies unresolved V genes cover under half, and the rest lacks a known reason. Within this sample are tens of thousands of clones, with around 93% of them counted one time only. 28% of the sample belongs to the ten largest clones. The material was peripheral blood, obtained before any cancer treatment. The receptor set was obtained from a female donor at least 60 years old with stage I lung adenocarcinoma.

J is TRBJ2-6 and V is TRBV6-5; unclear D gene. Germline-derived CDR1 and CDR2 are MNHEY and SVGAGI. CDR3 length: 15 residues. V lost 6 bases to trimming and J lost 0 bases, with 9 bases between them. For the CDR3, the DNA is TGTGCCAGCAGCCCCCCGGGCTCTGGGGCCAACGTCCTGACTTTC. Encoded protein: CASSPPGSGANVLTF.

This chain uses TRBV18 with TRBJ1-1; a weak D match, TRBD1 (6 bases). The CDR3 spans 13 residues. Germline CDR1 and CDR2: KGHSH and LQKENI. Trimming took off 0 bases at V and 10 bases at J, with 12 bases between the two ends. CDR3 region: CASSPPQGSLAFF. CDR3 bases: TGTGCCAGCTCACCACCACAGGGATCTTTAGCTTTCTTT.

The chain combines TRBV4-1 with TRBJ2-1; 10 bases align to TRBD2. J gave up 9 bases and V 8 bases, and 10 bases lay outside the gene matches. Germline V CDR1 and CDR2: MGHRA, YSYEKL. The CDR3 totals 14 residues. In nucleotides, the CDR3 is TGCGCCAGCTGTCCTAGCGGGGGAGGTGGTGAGCAGTTCTTC. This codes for CASCPSGGGGEQFF.

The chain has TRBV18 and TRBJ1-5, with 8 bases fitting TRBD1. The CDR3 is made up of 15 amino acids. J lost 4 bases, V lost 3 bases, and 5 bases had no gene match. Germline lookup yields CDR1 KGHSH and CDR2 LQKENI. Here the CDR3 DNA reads TGTGCCAGCTCACCCCTCGGACAGGGAAATCAGCCCCAGCATTTT. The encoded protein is CASSPLGQGNQPQHF.

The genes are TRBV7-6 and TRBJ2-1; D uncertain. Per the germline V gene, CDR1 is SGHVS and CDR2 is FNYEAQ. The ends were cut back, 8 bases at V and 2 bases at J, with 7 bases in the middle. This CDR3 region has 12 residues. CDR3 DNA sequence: TGTGCCAGCGGCCAGCCCTACAATGAGCAGTTCTTC. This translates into CASGQPYNEQFF.

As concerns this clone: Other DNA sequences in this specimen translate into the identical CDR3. DNA of the CDR3: TGTGCCAGCAGAGTAAGGAGTCTTATTGAGAACTATGGCTACACCTTC. It translates to CASRVRSLIENYGYTF. This chain links TRBV28 with TRBJ1-2; D unresolved. V was cut by 6 bases and J by 2 bases, with 19 bases left in between. This CDR3 has 16 residues. CDR1 and CDR2 (germline): MDHEN, SYDVKM.

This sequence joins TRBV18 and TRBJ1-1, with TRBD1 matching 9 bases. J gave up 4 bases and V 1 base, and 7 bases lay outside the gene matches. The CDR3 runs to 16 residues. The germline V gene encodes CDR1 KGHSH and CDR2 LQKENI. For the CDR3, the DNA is TGTGCCAGCTCACCACTACTAGGACAGGGGTTCACTGAAGCTTTCTTT. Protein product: CASSPLLGQGFTEAFF.

CDR3 region: CASSLGPQNYGYTF. The CDR3 DNA follows: TGCGCCAGCAGCTTGGGACCGCAAAACTATGGCTACACCTTC. The V call is TRBV5-1, the J call TRBJ1-2; D gene uncertain. Germline V gene data show CDR1 as SGHRS and CDR2 as YFSETQ. The CDR3 length is 14 residues. Trimming removed 0 bases from V and 2 bases from J, with 8 bases in between.

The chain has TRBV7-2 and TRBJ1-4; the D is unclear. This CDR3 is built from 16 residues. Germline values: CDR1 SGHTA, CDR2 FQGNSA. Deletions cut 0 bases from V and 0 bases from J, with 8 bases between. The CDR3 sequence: CASSLAGIATNEKLFF. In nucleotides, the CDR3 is TGTGCCAGCAGCTTAGCGGGCATTGCAACTAATGAAAAACTGTTTTTT.

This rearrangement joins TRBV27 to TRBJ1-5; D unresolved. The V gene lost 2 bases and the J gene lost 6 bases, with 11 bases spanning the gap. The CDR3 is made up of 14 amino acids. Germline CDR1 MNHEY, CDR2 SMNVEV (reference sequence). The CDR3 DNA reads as TGTGCCAGCAGTTTACCGGGTACGGGTCAGCCCCAGCATTTT. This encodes CASSLPGTGQPQHF.

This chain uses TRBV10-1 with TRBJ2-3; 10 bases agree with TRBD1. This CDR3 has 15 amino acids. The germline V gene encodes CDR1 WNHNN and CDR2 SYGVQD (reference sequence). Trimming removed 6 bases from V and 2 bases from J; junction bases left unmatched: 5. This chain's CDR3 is CASSSGTGDTDTQYF. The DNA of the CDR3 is TGCGCCAGCAGCTCCGGGACAGGGGACACAGATACGCAGTATTTT.

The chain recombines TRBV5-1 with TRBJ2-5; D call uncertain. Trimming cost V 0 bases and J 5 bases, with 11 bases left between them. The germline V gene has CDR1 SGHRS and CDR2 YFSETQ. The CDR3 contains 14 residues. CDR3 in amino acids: CASSLVSVEETQYF. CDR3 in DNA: TGCGCCAGCAGCTTGGTTTCGGTAGAGGAGACCCAGTACTTC. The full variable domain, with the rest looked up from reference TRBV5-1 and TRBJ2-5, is KAGVTQTPRYLIKTRGQQVTLSCSPISGHRSVSWYQQTPGQGLQFLFEYFSETQRNKGNFPGRFSGRQFSNSRSEMNVSTLELGDSALYLCASSLVSVEETQYFGPGTRLLVL.

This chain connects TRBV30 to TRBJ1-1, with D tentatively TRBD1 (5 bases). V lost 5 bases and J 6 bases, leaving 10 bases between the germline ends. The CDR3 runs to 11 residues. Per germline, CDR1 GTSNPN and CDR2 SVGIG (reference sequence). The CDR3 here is CAWSGIAEAFF. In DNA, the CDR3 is TGTGCCTGGTCAGGGATTGCTGAAGCTTTCTTT.

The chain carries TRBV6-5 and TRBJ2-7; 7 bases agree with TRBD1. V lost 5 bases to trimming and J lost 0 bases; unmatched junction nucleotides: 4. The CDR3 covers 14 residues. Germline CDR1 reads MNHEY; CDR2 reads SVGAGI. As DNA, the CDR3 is TGTGCCAGCAGTAGGTCAGGGGGCTCCTACGAGCAGTACTTC. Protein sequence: CASSRSGGSYEQYF.

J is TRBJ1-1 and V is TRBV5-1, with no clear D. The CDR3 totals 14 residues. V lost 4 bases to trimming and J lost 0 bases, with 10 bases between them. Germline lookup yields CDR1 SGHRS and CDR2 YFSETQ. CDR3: CASSEGTMNTEAFF. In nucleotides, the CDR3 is TGCGCCAGCAGCGAGGGAACTATGAACACTGAAGCTTTCTTT.

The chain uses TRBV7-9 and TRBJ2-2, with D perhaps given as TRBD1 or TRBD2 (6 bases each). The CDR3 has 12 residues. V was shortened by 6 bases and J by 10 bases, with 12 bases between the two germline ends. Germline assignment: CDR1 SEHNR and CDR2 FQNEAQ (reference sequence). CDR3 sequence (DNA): TGTGCCAGCAGGAAGGGGGGTACGGAGCTGTTTTTT. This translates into CASRKGGTELFF. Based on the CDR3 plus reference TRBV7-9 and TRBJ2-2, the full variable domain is DTGVSQNPRHKITKRGQNVTFRCDPISEHNRLYWYRQTLGQGPEFLTYFQNEAQLEKSRLLSDRFSAERPKGSFSTLEIQRTEQGDSAMYLCASRKGGTELFFGEGSRLTVL.

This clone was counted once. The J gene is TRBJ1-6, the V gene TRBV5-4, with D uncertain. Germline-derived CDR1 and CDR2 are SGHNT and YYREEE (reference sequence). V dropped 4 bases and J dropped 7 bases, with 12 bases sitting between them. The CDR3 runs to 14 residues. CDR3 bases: TGTGCCAGCAGCCAACGGGGTATCAATTCACCCCTCCACTTT. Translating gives CASSQRGINSPLHF.

The CDR3 DNA follows: TGTGCCATCAGTGCGCTGAGGGGTCCCCGGCCTCTCGAGCAGTACTTC. Its translation is CAISALRGPRPLEQYF. This chain connects TRBV10-3 to TRBJ2-7; D tentatively reads TRBD1 or TRBD2 (5 bases each). This CDR3 contains 16 residues. Trimming removed 4 bases at V and 6 bases at J, with 22 bases between. The V gene's germline CDR1 is ENHRY and CDR2 SYGVKD.

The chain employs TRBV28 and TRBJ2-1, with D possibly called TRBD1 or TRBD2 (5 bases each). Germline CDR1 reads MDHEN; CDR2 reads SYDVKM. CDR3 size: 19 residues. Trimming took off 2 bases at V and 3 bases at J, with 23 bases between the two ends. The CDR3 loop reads CASSLRRPGRRGIYNEQFF. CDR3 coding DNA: TGTGCCAGCAGTTTAAGGAGACCGGGACGCCGAGGAATCTACAATGAGCAGTTCTTC.

CDR3 residues: CASSLDRLTDTQYF. CDR3 DNA sequence: TGTGCCAGCAGCTTGGACCGGCTAACAGATACGCAGTATTTT. The chain couples TRBV5-4 to TRBJ2-3; no definite D call. Germline V gene lookup returns CDR1 SGHNT and CDR2 YYREEE (reference sequence). CDR3 length: 14 residues. Between the trimmed V and J ends, which lost 0 bases and 3 bases, there was a span of 8 bases. Complete variable domain (other parts from reference TRBV5-4 and TRBJ2-3): ETGVTQSPTHLIKTRGQQVTLRCSSQSGHNTVSWYQQALGQGPQFIFQYYREEENGRGNFPPRFSGLQFPNYSSELNVNALELDDSALYLCASSLDRLTDTQYFGPGTRLTVL.

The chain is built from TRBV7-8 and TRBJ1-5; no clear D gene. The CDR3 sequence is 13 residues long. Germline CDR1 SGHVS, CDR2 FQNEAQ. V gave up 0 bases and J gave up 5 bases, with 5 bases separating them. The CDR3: CASSLADDQPQHF. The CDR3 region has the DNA TGTGCCAGCAGCTTAGCGGACGATCAGCCCCAGCATTTT. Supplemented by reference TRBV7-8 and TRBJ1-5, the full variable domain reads GAGVSQSPRYKVAKRGQDVALRCDPISGHVSLFWYQQALGQGPEFLTYFQNEAQLDKSGLPSDRFFAERPEGSVSTLKIQRTQQEDSAVYLCASSLADDQPQHFGDGTRLSIL.

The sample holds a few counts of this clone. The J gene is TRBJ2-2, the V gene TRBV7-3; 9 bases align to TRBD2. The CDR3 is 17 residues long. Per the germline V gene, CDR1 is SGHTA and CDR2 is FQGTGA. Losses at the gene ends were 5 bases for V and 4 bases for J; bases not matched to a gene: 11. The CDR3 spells CASSPRGSGGTTGELFF. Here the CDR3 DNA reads TGTGCCAGCAGCCCCCGAGGGAGCGGGGGGACCACCGGGGAGCTGTTTTTT.

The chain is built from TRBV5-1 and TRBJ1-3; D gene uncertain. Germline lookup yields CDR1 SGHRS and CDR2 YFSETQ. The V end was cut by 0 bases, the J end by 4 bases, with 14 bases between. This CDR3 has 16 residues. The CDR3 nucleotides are TGCGCCAGCAGCTTGGGCCCACCGGGCGGAGGAAACACCATATATTTT. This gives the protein CASSLGPPGGGNTIYF.

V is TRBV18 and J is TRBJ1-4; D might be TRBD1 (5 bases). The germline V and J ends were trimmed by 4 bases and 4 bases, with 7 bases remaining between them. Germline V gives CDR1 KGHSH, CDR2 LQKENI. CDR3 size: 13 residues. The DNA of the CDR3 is TGTGCCAGCTCACAGGGACTTAATGAAAAACTGTTTTTT. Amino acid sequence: CASSQGLNEKLFF.

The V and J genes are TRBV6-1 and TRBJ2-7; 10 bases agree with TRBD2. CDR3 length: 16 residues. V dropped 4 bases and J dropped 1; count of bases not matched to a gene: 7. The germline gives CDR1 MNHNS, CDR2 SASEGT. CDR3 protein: CASSVSSGRGSYEQYF. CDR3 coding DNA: TGTGCCAGCAGTGTCTCTAGCGGGAGAGGGTCCTACGAGCAGTACTTC.

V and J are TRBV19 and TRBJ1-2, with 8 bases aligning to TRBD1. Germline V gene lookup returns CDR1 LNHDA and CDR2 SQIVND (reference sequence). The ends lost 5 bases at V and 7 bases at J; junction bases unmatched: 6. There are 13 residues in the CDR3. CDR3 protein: CASSPGQGGGYTF. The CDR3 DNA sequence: TGTGCCAGTAGTCCCGGACAGGGAGGTGGCTACACCTTC.